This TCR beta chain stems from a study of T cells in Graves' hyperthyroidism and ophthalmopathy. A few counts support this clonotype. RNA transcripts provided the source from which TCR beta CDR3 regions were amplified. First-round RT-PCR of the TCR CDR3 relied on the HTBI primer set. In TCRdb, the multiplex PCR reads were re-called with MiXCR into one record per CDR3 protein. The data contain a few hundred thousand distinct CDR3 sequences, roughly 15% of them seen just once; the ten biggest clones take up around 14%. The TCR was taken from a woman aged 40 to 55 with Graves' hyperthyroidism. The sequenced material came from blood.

DNA of the CDR3: TGTGCCAGCAGAAGCACCGGGACAGGGCGAGGCTATGGCTACACCTTC. This encodes CASRSTGTGRGYGYTF. The chain joins TRBV6-1 to TRBJ1-2; TRBD1 matches 9 bases. The V and J ends lost 6 bases and 4 bases, in that order; junction bases with no gene match: 12. Germline V gene sequence: CDR1 MNHNS, CDR2 SASEGT. The CDR3 has 16 amino acids.